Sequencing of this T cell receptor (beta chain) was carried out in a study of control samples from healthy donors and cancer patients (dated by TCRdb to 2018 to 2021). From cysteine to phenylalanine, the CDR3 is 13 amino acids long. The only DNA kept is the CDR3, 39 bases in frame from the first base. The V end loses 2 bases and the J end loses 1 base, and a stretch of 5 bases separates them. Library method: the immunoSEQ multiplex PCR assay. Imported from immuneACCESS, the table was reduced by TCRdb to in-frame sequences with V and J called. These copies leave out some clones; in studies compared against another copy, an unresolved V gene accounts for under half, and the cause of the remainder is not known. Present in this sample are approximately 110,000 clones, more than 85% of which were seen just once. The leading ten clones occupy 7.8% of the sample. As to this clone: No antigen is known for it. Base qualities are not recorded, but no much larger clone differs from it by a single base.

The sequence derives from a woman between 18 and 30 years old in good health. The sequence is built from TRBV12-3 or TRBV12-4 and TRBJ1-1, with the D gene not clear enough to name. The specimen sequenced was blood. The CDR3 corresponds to CASSLNQNTEAFF. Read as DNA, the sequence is TGTGCCAGCAGTTTAAACCAGAACACTGAAGCTTTCTTT.